Reported below is one T cell receptor beta chain. Its antigen is not identified. The entry originates in a study of CD8+ T cells in alopecia areata. Study-level background: Oral tofacitinib, 5 to 10 mg twice daily, was given in an open-label trial. Tofacitinib lasted 6 to 18 months, then 6 months off drug.

V lost 4 bases and J 4 bases, leaving 14 bases between the germline ends. CDR1 is SGHRS and CDR2 is YFSETQ in the germline V gene. The CDR3 is made up of 14 amino acids. Once RNA had been extracted, it was reverse transcribed into cDNA to act as the sequencing template. The protocol was immunoSEQ multiplex PCR, while the TCRdb copy is restricted to in-frame clones and leaves out a portion. Of 160,000 or so clones in the sample, 40% to 60% were seen once. Broader study findings: Clonality was higher in lesional than normal scalp, especially in alopecia totalis/universalis.

Lesional scalp punch biopsies and peripheral blood were collected from alopecia areata patients. The clonotype originates from a human donor with alopecia areata. Specimen: CD8+ T cells sorted from blood, collected at week 0. The V gene is TRBV5-1, the J gene TRBJ2-5; D may be TRBD1 (6 bases). The CDR3 coding sequence is TGCGCCAGCAGCCTTGAGACAGGTCGAGAGACCCAGTACTTC. It codes for CASSLETGRETQYF.